The 23 T cell receptor beta chains listed next were all sequenced from one sample in a study of blood T cell repertoires in COVID-19. The method was immunoSEQ multiplex PCR; TCRdb's version includes in-frame clones alone and lacks a portion of them. The sample carries around 180,000 clones, about four fifths recorded once. Sample: peripheral blood. The receptors here all came from a human donor in a cohort sampled during active COVID-19.

The J gene is TRBJ2-5, the V gene TRBV29-1, with TRBD2 matching over 10 bases. The CDR3 runs 13 residues. After removal of 8 bases from V and 4 bases from J, the junction contained 7 bases not matched to a gene. Germline V CDR1 and CDR2: SQVTM, ANQGSEA. Here the CDR3 DNA reads TGCAGCTCTAGCGGGGGCAACGTAGAGACCCAGTACTTC. Translated, it gives CSSSGGNVETQYF. The complete variable domain, with remaining parts taken from reference TRBV29-1 and TRBJ2-5, reads SAVISQKPSRDICQRGTSLTIQCQVDSQVTMMFWYRQQPGQSLTLIATANQGSEATYESGFVIDKFPISRPNLTFSTLTVSNMSPEDSSIYLCSSSGGNVETQYFGPGTRLLVL.

This rearrangement joins TRBV10-3 to TRBJ1-5; TRBD1 is a possible D gene (5 bases). Germline loops: CDR1 ENHRY, CDR2 SYGVKD. The CDR3 is 12 residues long. The germline V and J ends were trimmed by 3 bases and 9 bases, with 9 bases remaining between them. The CDR3 nucleotides read TGTGCCATCAGTGATCCAGGGCGGCCCCAGCATTTT. It is translated as CAISDPGRPQHF.

The table lists this clone with a count of one. The J gene is TRBJ2-1, the V gene TRBV29-1; TRBD2 might be the D (5 bases). The germline CDR1 and CDR2 sequences are SQVTM and ANQGSEA. The germline V and J ends were trimmed by 3 bases and 0 bases, with 9 bases remaining between them. The length of the CDR3 is 14 residues. In DNA form, the CDR3 reads TGCAGCGTTGACCGGGGAAGCTCCTACAATGAGCAGTTCTTC. Its translation: CSVDRGSSYNEQFF.

V gene TRBV5-6 combines with J gene TRBJ1-4; D gene unclear. Trimming removed 3 bases at V and 6 bases at J, with 12 bases between. CDR3 length: 14 amino acids. Per germline, CDR1 SGHDT and CDR2 YYEEEE. CDR3 sequence (DNA): TGTGCCAGCAGCTCGATACAAGAGGATGAAAAACTGTTTTTT. Protein sequence: CASSSIQEDEKLFF.

This clone occurred once. The V call is TRBV9, the J call TRBJ2-3; 8 bases fit TRBD2. This CDR3 has 14 residues. V dropped 0 bases and J dropped 6; count of bases not matched to a gene: 3. Germline assignment: CDR1 SGDLS and CDR2 YYNGEE. This CDR3 is CASSVDGGADTQYF. CDR3 sequence (DNA): TGTGCCAGCAGCGTAGACGGGGGGGCCGATACGCAGTATTTT.

V is TRBV6-1 and J is TRBJ2-7; tentative D call: TRBD2 (5 bases). This CDR3 contains 14 residues. Germline V gene data show CDR1 as MNHNS and CDR2 as SASEGT. Trimming removed 3 bases at V and 3 bases at J, with 12 bases between. DNA for the CDR3: TGTGCCAGCAGTGACCAGCGGTTAAACTACGAGCAGTACTTC. This sequence encodes CASSDQRLNYEQYF.

The chain employs TRBV9 and TRBJ2-3; the D gene is possibly TRBD2 (6 bases). This CDR3 is built from 18 residues. Germline values: CDR1 SGDLS, CDR2 YYNGEE. The V gene lost 0 bases and the J gene lost 1 base, with 18 bases spanning the gap. The CDR3 region is CASSVGSGVGLGTDTQYF. DNA for the CDR3: TGTGCCAGCAGCGTAGGATCGGGGGTAGGGTTGGGCACAGATACGCAGTATTTT.

CDR3 loop: CASASFGGYEQYF. The CDR3 nucleotides read TGTGCCAGCGCCTCTTTCGGGGGGTACGAGCAGTACTTC. This chain joins TRBV2 and TRBJ2-7; 7 nucleotides match TRBD2. The CDR3 extends over 13 amino acids. Per the germline V gene, CDR1 is SNHLY and CDR2 is FYNNEI. V lost 8 bases, J lost 4 bases, and 8 bases stayed unmatched.

The rearrangement links TRBV4-1 to TRBJ1-1; tentative D call: TRBD1 (6 bases). The germline V and J ends were trimmed by 3 bases and 5 bases, with 19 bases remaining between them. The CDR3 has 16 residues. Looked up from germline, CDR1 is MGHRA and CDR2 is YSYEKL. The CDR3 region has the DNA TGCGCCAGCAGCCACCCCCCGGTTAGGGGGAGAACTGAAGCTTTCTTT. Protein: CASSHPPVRGRTEAFF.

In nucleotides, the CDR3 is TGTGCCAGCAGCGCAGGGGGGACTGAAGCTTTCTTT. This codes for CASSAGGTEAFF. The rearrangement uses TRBV9 and TRBJ1-1; the match to TRBD1 covers 7 bases. This CDR3 spans 12 amino acids. V shed 3 bases and J 5 bases; nucleotides not matched to a gene: 1. CDR1 is SGDLS, CDR2 YYNGEE, per germline.

The chain has TRBV4-1 and TRBJ1-3; D is perhaps TRBD1 (5 bases). Germline V gene lookup returns CDR1 MGHRA and CDR2 YSYEKL. The V end was cut by 1 base, the J end by 5 bases, with 15 bases between. The CDR3 has 16 amino acids. CDR3 nucleotide sequence: TGCGCCAGCAGCCAAGTGAGGCAGGGTAGGAGAAACACCATATATTTT. Amino acids: CASSQVRQGRRNTIYF.

This chain joins TRBV5-8 and TRBJ1-1; D remains unclear. Germline lookup yields CDR1 SGHTS and CDR2 YDEGEE. This CDR3 has 15 amino acids. Trimming shortened V by 0 bases and J by 1 base, and 10 bases separated the two germline ends. This chain's CDR3 is CASSLEGGWNTEAFF. The CDR3 DNA follows: TGTGCCAGCAGCTTGGAGGGAGGGTGGAACACTGAAGCTTTCTTT.

The rearrangement joins TRBV19 to TRBJ1-3; 7 bases line up with TRBD1. The CDR3 has 14 residues. J gave up 3 bases and V 5 bases, and 4 bases lay outside the gene matches. Germline CDR1 LNHDA, CDR2 SQIVND (reference sequence). In nucleotides, the CDR3 is TGTGCCAGTAGTTCGCAGGGGGATGGAAACACCATATATTTT. Translated: CASSSQGDGNTIYF.

V usage is TRBV6-4 and J usage is TRBJ2-6; D unresolved. Per germline, CDR1 MRHNA and CDR2 SNTAGT. The CDR3 runs to 16 residues. The V gene lost 3 bases and the J gene lost 0 bases, with 9 bases spanning the gap. DNA for the CDR3: TGTGCCAGCAGTGAGGGCACAAGCTCTGGGGCCAACGTCCTGACTTTC. Protein sequence: CASSEGTSSGANVLTF.

This clone was counted at least ten times. The genes are TRBV12-2 and TRBJ2-7; TRBD1 is the table's D call, not checked against the DNA. TRBV12-2 is described as a pseudogene. The length of the CDR3 is 16 residues. The CDR3: CASRLSSPGQGYEQYF. CDR3 coding DNA: TGTGCAAGTCGCTTGTCCTCACCGGGACAGGGGTACGAGCAGTACTTC.

V is TRBV7-6 and J is TRBJ2-3; 14 nucleotides agree with TRBD2. V gave up 5 bases and J gave up 4 bases; unmatched junction bases: 14. This CDR3 is built from 19 residues. The germline CDR1 and CDR2 sequences are SGHVS and FNYEAQ. The CDR3 here is CASSTPTSGGASLSDTQYF. CDR3 nucleotide sequence: TGTGCCAGCAGCACGCCGACTAGCGGGGGGGCGTCGCTATCAGATACGCAGTATTTT. The variable domain in full, completed from reference TRBV7-6 and TRBJ2-3, reads GAGVSQSPRYKVTKRGQDVALRCDPISGHVSLYWYRQALGQGPEFLTYFNYEAQQDKSGLPNDRFSAERPEGSISTLTIQRTEQRDSAMYRCASSTPTSGGASLSDTQYFGPGTRLTVL.

The chain is built from TRBV5-1 and TRBJ2-1; possible D gene TRBD1, 5 bases. The CDR3 covers 16 residues. Germline values: CDR1 SGHRS, CDR2 YFSETQ. V was shortened by 0 bases and J by 5 bases, with 15 bases between the two germline ends. The DNA for the CDR3 is TGCGCCAGCAGCTTGGGCTCAGGGTTCGTGAACAATGAGCAGTTCTTC. This translates into CASSLGSGFVNNEQFF.

The chain employs TRBV3-1 (or the pseudogene TRBV3-2) and TRBJ2-1; D is perhaps TRBD1 (5 bases). V was cut by 4 bases and J by 4 bases, with 8 bases left in between. Germline CDR1 reads LGHDT; CDR2 reads YNNKEL (reference sequence). The length of the CDR3 is 13 residues. CDR3 sequence reads: CASSLDRYNEQFF. The CDR3 DNA sequence: TGTGCCAGCAGCCTCGACAGATACAATGAGCAGTTCTTC.

This clone was found once. The chain links TRBV11-1 to TRBJ2-5, with 12 positions matching TRBD2. Losses at the gene ends were 2 bases for V and 4 bases for J; bases not matched to a gene: 5. Germline V lookup: CDR1 SGHAT, CDR2 FQDESV (reference sequence). The CDR3 extends over 16 amino acids. CDR3 nucleotides: TGTGCCAGCAGCTTAAGACTAGCGGGGGCTGGAGAGACCCAGTACTTC. Its protein is CASSLRLAGAGETQYF.

V gene TRBV18 combines with J gene TRBJ1-4; D might be TRBD1 (6 bases). Trimming removed 5 bases at V and 6 bases at J, with 16 bases between. The CDR3 extends over 15 amino acids. Germline CDR1 KGHSH, CDR2 LQKENI. The CDR3 loop reads CASSGYRDFDEKLFF. CDR3 DNA: TGTGCCAGCTCAGGATACAGGGATTTTGATGAAAAACTGTTTTTT.

The chain carries TRBV19 and TRBJ1-2, with 10 nucleotides matching TRBD1. V shed 4 bases, J shed 3 bases, and the junction held 2 bases outside the gene matches. Germline lookup yields CDR1 LNHDA and CDR2 SQIVND (reference sequence). The CDR3 spans 14 residues. The CDR3: CASSRGTGDYGYTF. Written as DNA, the CDR3 is TGTGCCAGTAGTAGAGGGACAGGGGACTATGGCTACACCTTC.

The V gene is TRBV5-4, the J gene TRBJ2-5, with 8 nucleotides matching TRBD1. The germline V gene encodes CDR1 SGHNT and CDR2 YYREEE (reference sequence). The CDR3 contains 14 residues. Trimming at V came to 2 bases and at J to 3 bases, leaving 3 bases not matched to a gene. DNA for the CDR3: TGTGCCAGCAGCTTCGACAGGGGCGAAGAGACCCAGTACTTC. Its protein product is CASSFDRGEETQYF.

J is TRBJ1-5 and V is TRBV6-6, with TRBD1 as a possible D gene (5 bases). Germline V lookup: CDR1 MNHNY, CDR2 SVGAGI (reference sequence). CDR3 length: 16 residues. V was trimmed by 0 bases and J by 2 bases, leaving 11 bases between them. The CDR3: CASSYSLGGGNQPQHF. CDR3 sequence (DNA): TGTGCCAGCAGTTACTCCCTGGGGGGAGGCAATCAGCCCCAGCATTTT.